This TCR beta chain was recovered during a study of cytomegalovirus exposure and HLA in healthy donors. 60 Vbeta and 13 Jbeta primers were used in PCR. Measured with immunoSEQ multiplex PCR; TCRdb has only the in-frame clones, and not every one. The sample records roughly 190,000 clones, 9.5% being singletons. This CDR3 region has 14 residues. As regards this clone: Antigen specificity is unknown.

Study findings and constraints: V- and J-gene trimming of TCR beta was linked (in a later analysis) to a missense DCLRE1C variant. Most TCR sequences were rare, but some public TCRs occurred in many donors. Reported results showed that the classifier diagnosed cytomegalovirus status with high specificity and sensitivity.

V and J are TRBV21-1 and TRBJ2-7; TRBD1, as called in the table, went unchecked against the DNA. TRBV21-1 is a known pseudogene. The receptor's source is a woman aged 25 to 39 in good health and CMV-seropositive. The material sequenced was PBMCs. DNA for the CDR3: TGTGCCAGCAGCTACAACAGGGTGACCTACGAGCAGTACTTC. Its protein product is CASSYNRVTYEQYF.